This T cell receptor (beta chain) was identified in a study of CD8 T cells in ankylosing spondylitis. Broader study findings: Ankylosing spondylitis blood appeared to carry a characteristic TCR beta motif of roughly eight highly homologous variants.

A few counts support this clonotype. Its antigen is not identified. Per germline, CDR1 DFQATT and CDR2 SNEGSKA (reference sequence). V lost 0 bases, J lost 8 bases, and 14 bases lay in between. The CDR3 covers 14 residues. MiXCR, applied by TCRdb to the 5' RACE reads, yields one record per CDR3 protein. The sample lists hundreds of thousands of distinct CDR3 sequences, 9.5% to 15% seen once, with around 6.8% in the top ten. The sequence came from a male donor with ankylosing spondylitis. Sequencing was carried out using blood, either unsorted or a sorted T cell fraction (not recorded which). The V gene is TRBV20-1, the J gene TRBJ2-4; the D call may be TRBD1 or TRBD2 (7 bases each). The CDR3 DNA is TGCAGTGCTAGAGATGGGGCAGGGGGGGACATTCAGTACTTC. It yields the protein CSARDGAGGDIQYF.